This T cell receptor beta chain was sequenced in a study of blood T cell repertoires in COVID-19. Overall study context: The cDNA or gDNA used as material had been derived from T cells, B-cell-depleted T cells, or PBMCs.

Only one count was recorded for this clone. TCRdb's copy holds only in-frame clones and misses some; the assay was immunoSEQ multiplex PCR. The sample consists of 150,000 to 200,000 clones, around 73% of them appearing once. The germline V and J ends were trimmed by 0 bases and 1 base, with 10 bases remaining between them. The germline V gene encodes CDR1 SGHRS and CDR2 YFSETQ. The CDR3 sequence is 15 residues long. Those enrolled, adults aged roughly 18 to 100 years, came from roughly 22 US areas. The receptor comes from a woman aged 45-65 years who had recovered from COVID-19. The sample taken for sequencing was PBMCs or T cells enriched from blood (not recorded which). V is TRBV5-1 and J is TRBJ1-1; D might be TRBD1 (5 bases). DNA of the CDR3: TGCGCCAGCAGCTTGGGGGCCGGACAGAACACTGAAGCTTTCTTT. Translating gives CASSLGAGQNTEAFF.